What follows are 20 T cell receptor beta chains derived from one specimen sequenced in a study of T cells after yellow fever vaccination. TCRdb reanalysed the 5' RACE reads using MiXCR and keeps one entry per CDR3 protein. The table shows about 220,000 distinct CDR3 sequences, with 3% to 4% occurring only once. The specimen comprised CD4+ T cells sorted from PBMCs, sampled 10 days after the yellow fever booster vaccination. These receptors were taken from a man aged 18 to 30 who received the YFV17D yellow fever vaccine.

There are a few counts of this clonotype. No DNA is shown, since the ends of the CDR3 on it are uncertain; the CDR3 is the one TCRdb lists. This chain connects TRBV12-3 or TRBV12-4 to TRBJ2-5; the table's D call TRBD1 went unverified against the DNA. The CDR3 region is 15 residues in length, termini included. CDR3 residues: CASSSGQGAQETQYF.

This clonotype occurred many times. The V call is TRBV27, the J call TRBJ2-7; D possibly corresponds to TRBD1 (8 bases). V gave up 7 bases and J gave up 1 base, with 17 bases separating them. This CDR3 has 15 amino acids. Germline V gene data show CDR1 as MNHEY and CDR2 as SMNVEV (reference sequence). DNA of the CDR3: TGTGCCAGCATTTACAGGGGGGGACGGTCCTACGAGCAGTACTTC. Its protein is CASIYRGGRSYEQYF.

In DNA, the CDR3 is TGTGCCAGCAGGCGACAGGGGGCGATGAACACTGAAGCTTTCTTT. Translation: CASRRQGAMNTEAFF. The chain uses TRBV6-1 and TRBJ1-1; the match to TRBD1 covers 10 bases. The J segment lost 0 bases and the V segment lost 6 bases, leaving 4 bases of the junction unmatched. Germline V gene sequence: CDR1 MNHNS, CDR2 SASEGT. The CDR3 length is 15 residues.

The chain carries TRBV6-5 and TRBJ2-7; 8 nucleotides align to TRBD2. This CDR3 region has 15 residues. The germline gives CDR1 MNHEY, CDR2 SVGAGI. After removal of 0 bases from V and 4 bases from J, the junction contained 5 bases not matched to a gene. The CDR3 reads CASSYSREEEYEQYV. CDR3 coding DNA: TGTGCCAGCAGTTACTCGCGGGAGGAAGAGTACGAGCAGTACGTC.

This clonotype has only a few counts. CDR3 coding DNA: TGTGCCAGCAGGCCGGGGTACAACTATGGCTACACCTTC. This sequence encodes CASRPGYNYGYTF. V and J are TRBV12-3 or TRBV12-4 and TRBJ1-2, with D unclear. The V and J ends lost 6 bases and 2 bases respectively, with 10 bases between them. The CDR3 extends over 13 amino acids.

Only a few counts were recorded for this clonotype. CDR3 sequence (DNA): TGTGCCAGCTCACCGAGAACAGGGGTTGGCTACACCTTC. Translating gives CASSPRTGVGYTF. The J gene is TRBJ1-2, the V gene TRBV18; TRBD1 matches at 7 bases. This CDR3 has 13 residues. CDR1 is KGHSH and CDR2 is LQKENI in the germline V gene. With V trimmed by 3 bases and J by 7 bases, 5 bases remained unmatched.

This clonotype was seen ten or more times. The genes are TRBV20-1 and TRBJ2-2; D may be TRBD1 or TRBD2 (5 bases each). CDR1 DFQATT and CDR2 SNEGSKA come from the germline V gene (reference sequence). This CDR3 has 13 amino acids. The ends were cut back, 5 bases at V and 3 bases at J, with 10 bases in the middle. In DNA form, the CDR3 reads TGCAGTGCTCGGGACCGCTACACCGGGGAGCTGTTTTTT. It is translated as CSARDRYTGELFF.

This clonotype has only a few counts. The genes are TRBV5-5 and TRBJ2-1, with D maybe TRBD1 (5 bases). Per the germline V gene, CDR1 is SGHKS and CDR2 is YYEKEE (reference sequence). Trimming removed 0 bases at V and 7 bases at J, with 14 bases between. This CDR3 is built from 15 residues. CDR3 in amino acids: CASSLVAGYVNEQFF. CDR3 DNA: TGTGCCAGCAGCTTGGTGGCAGGGTATGTGAATGAGCAGTTCTTC. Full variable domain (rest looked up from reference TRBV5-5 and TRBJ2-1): DAGVTQSPTHLIKTRGQQVTLRCSPISGHKSVSWYQQVLGQGPQFIFQYYEKEERGRGNFPDRFSARQFPNYSSELNVNALLLGDSALYLCASSLVAGYVNEQFFGPGTRLTVL.

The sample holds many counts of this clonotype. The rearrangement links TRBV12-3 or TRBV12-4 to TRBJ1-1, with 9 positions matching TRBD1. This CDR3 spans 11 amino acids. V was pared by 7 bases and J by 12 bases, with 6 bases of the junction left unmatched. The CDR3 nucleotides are TGTGCCAGCACATACAGGGGGCGAACTTTCTTT. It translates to CASTYRGRTFF.

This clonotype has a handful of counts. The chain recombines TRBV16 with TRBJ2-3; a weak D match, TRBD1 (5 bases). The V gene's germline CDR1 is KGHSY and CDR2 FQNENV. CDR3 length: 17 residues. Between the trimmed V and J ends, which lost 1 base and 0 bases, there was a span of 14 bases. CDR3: CASSQLMDTTSTDTQYF. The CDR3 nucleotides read TGTGCCAGCAGCCAATTAATGGACACCACTAGCACAGATACGCAGTATTTT. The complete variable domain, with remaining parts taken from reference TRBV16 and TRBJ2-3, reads GEEVAQTPKHLVRGEGQKAKLYCAPIKGHSYVFWYQQVLKNEFKFLISFQNENVFDETGMPKERFSAKCLPNSPCSLEIQATKLEDSAVYFCASSQLMDTTSTDTQYFGPGTRLTVL.

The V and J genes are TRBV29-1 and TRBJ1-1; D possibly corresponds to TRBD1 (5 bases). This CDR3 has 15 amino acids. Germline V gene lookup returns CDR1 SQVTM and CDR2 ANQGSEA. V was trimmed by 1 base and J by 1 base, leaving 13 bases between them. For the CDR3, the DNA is TGCAGCGTTGAAGGGTACGGGGCGGCGAACACTGAAGCTTTCTTT. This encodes CSVEGYGAANTEAFF.

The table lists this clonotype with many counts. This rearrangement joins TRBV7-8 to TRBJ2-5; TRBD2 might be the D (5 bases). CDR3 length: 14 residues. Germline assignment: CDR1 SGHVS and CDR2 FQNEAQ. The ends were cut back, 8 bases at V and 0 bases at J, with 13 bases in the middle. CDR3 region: CASGLYGYQETQYF. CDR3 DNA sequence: TGTGCCAGCGGACTGTACGGGTACCAAGAGACCCAGTACTTC.

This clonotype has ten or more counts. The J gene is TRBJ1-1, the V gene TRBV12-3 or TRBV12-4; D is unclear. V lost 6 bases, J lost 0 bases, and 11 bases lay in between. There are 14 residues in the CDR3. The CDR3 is CASSSPGMNTEAFF. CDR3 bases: TGTGCCAGCAGCTCCCCGGGGATGAACACTGAAGCTTTCTTT.

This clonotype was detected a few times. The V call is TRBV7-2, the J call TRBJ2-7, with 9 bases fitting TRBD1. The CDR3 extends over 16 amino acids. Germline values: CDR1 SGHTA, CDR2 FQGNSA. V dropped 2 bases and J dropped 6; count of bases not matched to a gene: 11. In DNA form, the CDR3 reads TGTGCCAGCAGCTTAACCCGGGACAGGGCCTTCGCCGAGCAGTACTTC. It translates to CASSLTRDRAFAEQYF.

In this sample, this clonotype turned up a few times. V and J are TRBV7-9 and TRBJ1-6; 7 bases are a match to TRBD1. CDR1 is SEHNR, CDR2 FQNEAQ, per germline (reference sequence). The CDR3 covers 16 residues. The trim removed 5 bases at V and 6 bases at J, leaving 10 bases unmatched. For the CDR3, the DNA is TGTGCCAGCAGCCCGAGGCCCGGGACAGTTAATTCACCCCTCCACTTT. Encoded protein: CASSPRPGTVNSPLHF.

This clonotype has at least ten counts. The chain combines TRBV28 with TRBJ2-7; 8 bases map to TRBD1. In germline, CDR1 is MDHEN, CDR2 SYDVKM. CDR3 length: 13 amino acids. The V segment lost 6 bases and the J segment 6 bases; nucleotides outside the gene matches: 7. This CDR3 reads CASRTGAISEQYF. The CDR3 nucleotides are TGTGCCAGCAGGACAGGGGCGATCTCCGAGCAGTACTTC.

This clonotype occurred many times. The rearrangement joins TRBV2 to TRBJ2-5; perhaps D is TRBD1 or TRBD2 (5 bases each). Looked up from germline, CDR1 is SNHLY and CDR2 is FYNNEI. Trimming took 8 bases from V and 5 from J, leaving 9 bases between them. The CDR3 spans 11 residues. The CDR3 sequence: CASVEGETQYF. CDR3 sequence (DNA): TGTGCCAGCGTTGAGGGGGAGACCCAGTACTTC.

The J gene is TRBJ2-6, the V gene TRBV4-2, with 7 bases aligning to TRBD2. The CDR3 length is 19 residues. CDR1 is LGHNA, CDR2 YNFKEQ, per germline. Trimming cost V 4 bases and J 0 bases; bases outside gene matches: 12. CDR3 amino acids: CASSLNGAGVSSGANVLTF. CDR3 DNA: TGTGCCAGCAGCCTTAACGGTGCGGGGGTGAGCTCTGGGGCCAACGTCCTGACTTTC.

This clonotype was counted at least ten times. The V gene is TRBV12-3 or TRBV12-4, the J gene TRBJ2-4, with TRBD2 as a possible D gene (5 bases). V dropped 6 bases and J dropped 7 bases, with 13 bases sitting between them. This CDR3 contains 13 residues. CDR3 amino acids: CASSFGRRNIQYF. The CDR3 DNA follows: TGTGCCAGCAGCTTCGGACGGAGGAACATTCAGTACTTC.

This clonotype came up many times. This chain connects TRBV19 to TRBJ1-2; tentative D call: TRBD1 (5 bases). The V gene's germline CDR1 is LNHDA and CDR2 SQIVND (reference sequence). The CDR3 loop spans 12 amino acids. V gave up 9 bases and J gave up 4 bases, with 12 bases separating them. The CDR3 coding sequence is TGTGCCAGCAGCCCGGACACCTATGGCTACACCTTC. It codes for CASSPDTYGYTF.